The 25 T cell receptor beta chains given below trace back to one sample, sequenced in a study of T cells after yellow fever vaccination. TCRdb processed the 5' RACE reads anew with MiXCR; each CDR3 protein has one entry. The sample includes just under 600,000 distinct CDR3 sequences, about 13% of them seen just once. This specimen consisted of PBMCs, obtained on the day of the yellow fever booster vaccination. These receptors were collected from a man aged 25 to 40 who received the YFV17D yellow fever vaccine.

This clonotype was recorded a few times. The genes are TRBV29-1 and TRBJ2-5; D is ambiguous. V gave up 4 bases and J gave up 3 bases, with 9 bases separating them. The CDR3 length is 12 residues. CDR1 SQVTM and CDR2 ANQGSEA come from the germline V gene. CDR3 loop: CSVAGSKETQYF. For the CDR3, the DNA is TGCAGCGTTGCGGGCAGCAAAGAGACCCAGTACTTC.

This clonotype was seen at least ten times. The chain employs TRBV6-5 and TRBJ1-1, with no clear D. Deletions cut 4 bases from V and 1 base from J, with 4 bases between. Germline lookup yields CDR1 MNHEY and CDR2 SVGAGI. The CDR3 consists of 12 residues. CDR3 region: CASSFANTEAFF. The CDR3, as DNA: TGTGCCAGCAGTTTCGCGAACACTGAAGCTTTCTTT.

The chain employs TRBV10-3 and TRBJ1-2; TRBD1 matches 8 bases. The germline V gene encodes CDR1 ENHRY and CDR2 SYGVKD. Losses at the gene ends were 9 bases for V and 0 bases for J; bases not matched to a gene: 6. This CDR3 has 14 residues. The CDR3 DNA sequence: TGTGCCATAGGACAGGGATCAGCTAACTATGGCTACACCTTC. Its protein is CAIGQGSANYGYTF.

The rearrangement uses TRBV14 and TRBJ2-1; TRBD2 might be the D (5 bases). Germline CDR1 reads SGHDN; CDR2 reads FVKESK. The CDR3 runs 17 residues. Trimming stripped 0 bases from V and 0 bases from J, with 12 bases between. Here the CDR3 reads CASSQDPRTSSYNEQFF. CDR3 bases: TGTGCCAGCAGCCAAGATCCGCGTACTAGCTCCTACAATGAGCAGTTCTTC. Full variable domain (outside the CDR3, taken from reference TRBV14 and TRBJ2-1): EAGVTQFPSHSVIEKGQTVTLRCDPISGHDNLYWYRRVMGKEIKFLLHFVKESKQDESGMPNNRFLAERTGGTYSTLKVQPAELEDSGVYFCASSQDPRTSSYNEQFFGPGTRLTVL.

This clonotype was picked up a small number of times. The chain links TRBV28 to TRBJ2-4, with TRBD2 matching over 9 bases. Germline trimming cut 5 bases from V and 0 bases from J; bases unmatched to any gene: 8. Germline CDR1 reads MDHEN; CDR2 reads SYDVKM. The CDR3 loop spans 17 amino acids. As DNA, the CDR3 is TGTGCCAGCAGTGGAACAGGACTAGCGTCAGCCAAAAACATTCAGTACTTC. Translating it yields CASSGTGLASAKNIQYF.

The V gene is TRBV6-4, the J gene TRBJ2-1; D remains unclear. The CDR3 length is 14 residues. The germline V and J ends were trimmed by 6 bases and 8 bases, with 17 bases remaining between them. Germline V gene lookup returns CDR1 MRHNA and CDR2 SNTAGT. The CDR3: CASRLDPVGHEQFF. The CDR3 DNA follows: TGTGCCAGCAGATTGGACCCCGTGGGTCATGAGCAGTTCTTC.

This clonotype has only a few counts. The V call is TRBV20-1, the J call TRBJ1-5, with D perhaps matching TRBD1 (5 bases). This CDR3 is built from 18 residues. Germline CDR1 DFQATT, CDR2 SNEGSKA (reference sequence). V lost 0 bases, J lost 2 bases, and 20 bases lay in between. CDR3: CSARDPLHGHRGNQPQHF. The CDR3 nucleotides read TGCAGTGCTAGAGACCCTCTCCATGGACACCGCGGCAATCAGCCCCAGCATTTT.

The chain is built from TRBV5-1 and TRBJ2-1; TRBD2 aligns across 13 bases. V gave up 0 bases and J gave up 2 bases; unmatched junction bases: 11. The CDR3 extends over 20 amino acids. Germline loops: CDR1 SGHRS, CDR2 YFSETQ. CDR3 in DNA: TGCGCCAGCAGCTTGGAGCCGGGACTAGCGGGACCTTCACCCTACAATGAGCAGTTCTTC. Translating gives CASSLEPGLAGPSPYNEQFF.

This clonotype showed up many times. J is TRBJ2-5 and V is TRBV5-6; the D is unclear. Trimming removed 1 base from V and 1 base from J, with 8 bases in between. The CDR3 extends over 14 amino acids. Germline lookup yields CDR1 SGHDT and CDR2 YYEEEE. The CDR3 loop is CASSLLGSQETQYF. In DNA form, the CDR3 reads TGTGCCAGCAGCTTGTTGGGATCCCAAGAGACCCAGTACTTC.

The chain employs TRBV7-9 and TRBJ2-7, with D tentatively TRBD2 (6 bases). V lost 6 bases and J lost 2, with 14 bases in between. This CDR3 comprises 14 residues. The V gene's germline CDR1 is SEHNR and CDR2 FQNEAQ (reference sequence). Here the CDR3 DNA reads TGTGCCAGCAGGGAGACTAGTTGGGCCTACGAGCAGTACTTC. Protein sequence: CASRETSWAYEQYF.

This clonotype was found a few times. The chain links TRBV7-8 to TRBJ2-1; D is possibly TRBD2 (5 bases). With 7 bases removed from V and 1 base from J, the gap between germline ends came to 11 bases. The germline CDR1 and CDR2 sequences are SGHVS and FQNEAQ. The CDR3 contains 14 residues. DNA of the CDR3: TGTGCCAGCATGGGAGCGGCATCCTACAATGAGCAGTTCTTC. It yields the protein CASMGAASYNEQFF.

This clonotype came up a few times. The chain employs TRBV5-1 and TRBJ2-6; D gene uncertain. Trimming left V 4 bases short and J 0 bases short, with 11 bases between. The CDR3 spans 16 residues. Germline loops: CDR1 SGHRS, CDR2 YFSETQ. DNA of the CDR3: TGCGCCAGCAGCCTGCCCCCCAGCTCTGGGGCCAACGTCCTGACTTTC. As protein: CASSLPPSSGANVLTF.

The table lists this clonotype with many counts. The V and J genes are TRBV7-2 and TRBJ2-1, with 10 nucleotides matching TRBD2. This CDR3 is built from 16 residues. The V segment lost 5 bases and the J segment 7 bases; nucleotides outside the gene matches: 11. Germline values: CDR1 SGHTA, CDR2 FQGNSA. The CDR3: CASSLSLAGEDNEQFF. The CDR3 nucleotides are TGTGCCAGCAGCCTTTCCCTAGCGGGAGAGGATAATGAGCAGTTCTTC.

V usage is TRBV29-1 and J usage is TRBJ2-7, with no clear D. Trimming took off 5 bases at V and 0 bases at J, with 11 bases between the two ends. Germline lookup yields CDR1 SQVTM and CDR2 ANQGSEA. This CDR3 spans 13 amino acids. CDR3 sequence reads: CSVSLDPSYEQYF. CDR3 nucleotide sequence: TGCAGCGTTTCTCTTGACCCCTCCTACGAGCAGTACTTC.

This sequence joins TRBV20-1 and TRBJ2-3, with TRBD2 matching over 11 bases. The V and J ends lost 4 bases and 3 bases, in that order; junction bases with no gene match: 3. Per the germline V gene, CDR1 is DFQATT and CDR2 is SNEGSKA (reference sequence). The length of the CDR3 is 14 residues. The CDR3 DNA reads as TGCAGTGCTATTAGCGGGAGGGCTACAGATACGCAGTATTTT. It translates to CSAISGRATDTQYF.

The gene calls are TRBV27 and TRBJ2-1; 10 nucleotides match TRBD2. Germline V gene sequence: CDR1 MNHEY, CDR2 SMNVEV (reference sequence). Trimming took 3 bases from V and 9 from J; bases not matched to a gene: 8. The CDR3 consists of 15 residues. DNA of the CDR3: TGTGCCAGCAGTTTCGTGGCTAGCGGGAGTGGTGAGCAGTTCTTC. Amino acids: CASSFVASGSGEQFF.

The gene calls are TRBV5-4 and TRBJ2-1; D gene unclear. The CDR3 runs 16 residues. V was trimmed by 4 bases and J by 0 bases, leaving 14 bases between them. Germline loops: CDR1 SGHNT, CDR2 YYREEE (reference sequence). The CDR3 nucleotides read TGTGCCAGCAGCATACCGACCGTGAGCTCCTACAATGAGCAGTTCTTC. Translated: CASSIPTVSSYNEQFF.

The V call is TRBV19, the J call TRBJ2-1; tentative D call: TRBD2 (5 bases). This CDR3 is 14 amino acids long. CDR1 and CDR2 (germline): LNHDA, SQIVND (reference sequence). V was trimmed by 1 base and J by 7 bases, leaving 11 bases between them. In DNA form, the CDR3 reads TGTGCCAGTAGTATAGGACTAAGGAAAAATGAGCAGTTCTTC. Translating it yields CASSIGLRKNEQFF. Full variable domain (remainder filled in from reference TRBV19 and TRBJ2-1): DGGITQSPKYLFRKEGQNVTLSCEQNLNHDAMYWYRQDPGQGLRLIYYSQIVNDFQKGDIAEGYSVSREKKESFPLTVTSAQKNPTAFYLCASSIGLRKNEQFFGPGTRLTVL.

This sequence joins TRBV20-1 and TRBJ2-6; D gene ambiguous. Germline loops: CDR1 DFQATT, CDR2 SNEGSKA (reference sequence). The CDR3 covers 14 residues. The V end was cut by 6 bases, the J end by 4 bases, with 13 bases between. CDR3 coding DNA: TGCAGTGCGTCGAACCAGGCGGGGGCCAACGTCCTGACTTTC. Translating gives CSASNQAGANVLTF.

V gene TRBV5-1 combines with J gene TRBJ2-7, with 11 nucleotides matching TRBD1. Germline values: CDR1 SGHRS, CDR2 YFSETQ. This CDR3 is built from 15 residues. J gave up 0 bases and V 7 bases, and 6 bases lay outside the gene matches. DNA of the CDR3: TGCGCCAGCGGACAGGGGGCAATGAGCTCCTACGAGCAGTACTTC. This encodes CASGQGAMSSYEQYF.

This chain joins TRBV15 and TRBJ2-3; no reliable D call. There are 12 residues in the CDR3. V lost 5 bases to trimming and J lost 5 bases, with 8 bases between them. The V gene's germline CDR1 is LNHNV and CDR2 YYDKDF (reference sequence). The CDR3 sequence: CATSGAGDTQYF. The DNA for the CDR3 is TGTGCCACCAGCGGAGCAGGAGATACGCAGTATTTT. Combining the CDR3 with reference TRBV15 and TRBJ2-3 gives the whole variable domain DAMVIQNPRYQVTQFGKPVTLSCSQTLNHNVMYWYQQKSSQAPKLLFHYYDKDFNNEADTPDNFQSRRPNTSFCFLDIRSPGLGDTAMYLCATSGAGDTQYFGPGTRLTVL.

In its sample, this clonotype was seen a few times. This chain joins TRBV20-1 and TRBJ2-7; 7 bases fit TRBD2. The CDR3 has 15 amino acids. V trimming: 5 bases; J trimming: 1 base; junction bases outside the gene matches: 11. CDR1 DFQATT and CDR2 SNEGSKA come from the germline V gene (reference sequence). The CDR3 nucleotides read TGCAGTGCTTACTTTACCGGGACTACTTCCTACGAGCAGTACTTC. Translating gives CSAYFTGTTSYEQYF.

This clonotype was seen more than once but under ten times. The chain carries TRBV7-9 and TRBJ2-3, with TRBD2 matching over 9 bases. The CDR3 has 16 residues. From germline, CDR1 is SEHNR and CDR2 FQNEAQ (reference sequence). V shed 5 bases, J shed 3 bases, and the junction held 9 bases outside the gene matches. CDR3 nucleotides: TGTGCCAGCAGCCGGCACGGGACTAGCATAACAGATACGCAGTATTTT. Its translation is CASSRHGTSITDTQYF.

This rearrangement joins TRBV7-9 to TRBJ1-1; the D gene is possibly TRBD1 (5 bases). CDR1 and CDR2 from the germline V gene are SEHNR and FQNEAQ (reference sequence). This CDR3 spans 14 amino acids. Trimming shortened V by 6 bases and J by 11 bases, and 22 bases separated the two germline ends. The CDR3 DNA reads as TGTGCCAGCAGTTCGGACACTTCGACCCTGCAGGCTTTCTTT. Amino acid sequence: CASSSDTSTLQAFF.

This rearrangement joins TRBV20-1 to TRBJ1-5; a possible D gene is TRBD1 (6 bases). Germline V CDR1 and CDR2: DFQATT, SNEGSKA (reference sequence). The CDR3 totals 12 residues. Trimming took 5 bases from V and 5 from J, leaving 10 bases between them. Written as DNA, the CDR3 is TGCAGTGCTCAAAGGGGGGATCAGCCCCAGCATTTT. Translating it yields CSAQRGDQPQHF.